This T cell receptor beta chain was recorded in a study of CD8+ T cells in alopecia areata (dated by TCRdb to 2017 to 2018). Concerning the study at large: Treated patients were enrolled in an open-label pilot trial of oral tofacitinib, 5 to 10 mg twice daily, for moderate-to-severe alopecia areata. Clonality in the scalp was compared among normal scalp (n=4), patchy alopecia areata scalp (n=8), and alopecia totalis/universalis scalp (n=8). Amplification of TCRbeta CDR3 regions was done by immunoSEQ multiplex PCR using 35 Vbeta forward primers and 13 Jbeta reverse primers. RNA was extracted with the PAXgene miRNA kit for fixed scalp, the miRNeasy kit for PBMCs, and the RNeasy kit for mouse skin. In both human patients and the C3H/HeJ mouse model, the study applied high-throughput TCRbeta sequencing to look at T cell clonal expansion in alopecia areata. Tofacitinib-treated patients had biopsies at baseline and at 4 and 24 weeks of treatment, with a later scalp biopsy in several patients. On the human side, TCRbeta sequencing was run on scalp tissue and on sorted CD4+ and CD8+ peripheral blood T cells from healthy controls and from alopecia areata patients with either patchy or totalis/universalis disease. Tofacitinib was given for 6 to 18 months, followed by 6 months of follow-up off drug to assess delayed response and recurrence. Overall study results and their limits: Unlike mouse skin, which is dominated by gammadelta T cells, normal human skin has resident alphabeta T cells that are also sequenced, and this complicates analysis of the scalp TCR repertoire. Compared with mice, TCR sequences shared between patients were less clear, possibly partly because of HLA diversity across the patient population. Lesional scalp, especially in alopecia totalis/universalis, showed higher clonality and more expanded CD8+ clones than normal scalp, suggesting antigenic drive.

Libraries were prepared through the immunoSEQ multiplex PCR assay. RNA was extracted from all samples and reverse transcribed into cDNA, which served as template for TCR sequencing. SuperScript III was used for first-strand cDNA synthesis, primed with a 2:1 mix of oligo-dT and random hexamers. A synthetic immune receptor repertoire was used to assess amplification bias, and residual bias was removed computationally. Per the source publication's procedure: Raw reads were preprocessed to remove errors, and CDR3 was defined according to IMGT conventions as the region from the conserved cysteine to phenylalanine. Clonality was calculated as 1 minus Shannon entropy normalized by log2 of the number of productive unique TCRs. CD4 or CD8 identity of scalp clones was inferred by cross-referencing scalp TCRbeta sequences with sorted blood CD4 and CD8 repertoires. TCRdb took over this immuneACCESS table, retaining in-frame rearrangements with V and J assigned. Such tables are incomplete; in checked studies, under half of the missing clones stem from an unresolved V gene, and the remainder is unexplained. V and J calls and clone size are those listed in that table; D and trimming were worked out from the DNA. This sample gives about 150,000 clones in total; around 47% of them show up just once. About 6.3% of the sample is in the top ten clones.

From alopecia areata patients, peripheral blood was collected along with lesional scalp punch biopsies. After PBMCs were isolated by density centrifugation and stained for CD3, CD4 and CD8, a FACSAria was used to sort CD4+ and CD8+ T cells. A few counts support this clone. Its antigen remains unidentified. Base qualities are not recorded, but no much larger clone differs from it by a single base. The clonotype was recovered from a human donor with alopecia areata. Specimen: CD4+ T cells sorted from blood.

The nucleotide sequence reads TGTGCCAGCAGCATTTTAGGGGATACGCAGTATTTT. Its translation reads: CASSILGDTQYF. The chain joins TRBV7-9 to TRBJ2-3; no D gene call is confident. From the germline V gene (reference sequence), CDR1 is SEHNR and CDR2 is FQNEAQ. The CDR3 has 12 amino acids, counting the end cysteine and phenylalanine. Solely the CDR3 DNA is kept, with 36 bases framed from the first base. Between the V and J ends, shortened by 5 bases and 6 bases respectively, the junction contains 9 bases.